A selection of T cell receptor beta chains follows, all from one sample in a study of shared clonotypes between healthy human individuals. Clones were sequenced by immunoSEQ multiplex PCR, and TCRdb holds only the in-frame ones, with some missing. The sample holds around 2,000,000 clones, around 93% seen once. Input material: naive CD8+ T cells from PBMCs. Receptors were obtained from a man between 18 and 35 years old in good health. Some clones in this sample may be carry-over from other donors' samples. CDR3s include the opening cysteine and the closing phenylalanine or tryptophan. D genes are given only for firm matches. Clone size is not always given. Where it is, it says once, few, many or a class for expanded clones.

d_gene	j_gene	abundance	v_gene	len	CDR3nt	CDR3aa
-	TRBJ2-7	-	TRBV28	16	TGTGCCAGCAGCCTTTACCCTTCCGTTTTGGGTTACGAGCAGTACTTC	CASSLYPSVLGYEQYF
TRBD2	TRBJ2-1	-	TRBV27	14	TGTGCCAGCAGTTTCGGCGGGAGGGCGAGGGAGCAGTTCTTC	CASSFGGRAREQFF
-	TRBJ1-1	few	TRBV28	13	TGTGCCACCCTGTGGCTTCCGAACACTGAAGCTTTCTTT	CATLWLPNTEAFF
TRBD2	TRBJ2-1	-	TRBV27	16	TGTGCCAGCAGGGGGGCTAGCGGGAGCTCCTACAATGAGCAGTTCTTC	CASRGASGSSYNEQFF
TRBD2	TRBJ2-7	once	TRBV13	15	TGTGCCAGCAGCTCAGCCGGACTAGCGGACTACGAGCAGTACTTC	CASSSAGLADYEQYF
-	TRBJ2-1	-	TRBV11-3	13	TGTGCCAGCAGCTTTACCCATGGGAATGAGCAGTTCTTC	CASSFTHGNEQFF
-	TRBJ2-6	-	TRBV7-9	19	TGTGCCAGCAGCCACTCTCGGACGGGACCTCTCTCTGGGGCCAACGTCCTGACTTTC	CASSHSRTGPLSGANVLTF
-	TRBJ1-2	-	TRBV5-6	15	TGTGCCAGCAGCTTGGCCGGCGGGGGATGGAATGGCTACACCTTC	CASSLAGGGWNGYTF
TRBD2	TRBJ2-7	-	TRBV7-9	16	TGTGCCAGCAGCCCACCTCCAGCGGGAGCAGGATCCGAGCAGTACTTC	CASSPPPAGAGSEQYF
-	TRBJ2-7	-	TRBV20-1	11	TGCAGTGCTCCTGGGGACTACGAGCAGTACTTC	CSAPGDYEQYF
-	TRBJ1-5	once	TRBV28	14	TGTGCCAGCAGTTTATTGATGGACCGGGAGCCCCAGCATTTT	CASSLLMDREPQHF
TRBD2	TRBJ2-7	-	TRBV5-4	16	TGTGCCAGCAGCTTGGCCATGACTAGCGTTCACCACGAGCAGTACTTC	CASSLAMTSVHHEQYF
-	TRBJ2-7	few	TRBV7-9	12	TGTGCCAGCAGCCAGGACAGCTACGAGCAGTACTTC	CASSQDSYEQYF
-	TRBJ2-7	few	TRBV27	11	TGTGCCAGCGGACAGTTCTACGAGCAGTACTTC	CASGQFYEQYF
TRBD2	TRBJ2-1	-	TRBV5-1	12	TGCGCCAGCAGCCCGGGGGGAATTGAGCAGTTCTTC	CASSPGGIEQFF
-	TRBJ2-7	-	TRBV2	14	TGTGCCAGCAGTGTCGGACTCTCCCCCTACGAGCAGTACTTC	CASSVGLSPYEQYF
-	TRBJ1-1	-	TRBV10-2	12	TGCGCCAGCAGTCCCGGACAAATTGAAGCTTTCTTT	CASSPGQIEAFF
TRBD1	TRBJ2-7	-	TRBV7-9	17	TGTGCCAGCAGCACAAACTCCGGGACAGGGAGCCCCTACGAGCAGTACTTC	CASSTNSGTGSPYEQYF
-	TRBJ1-5	-	TRBV21-1	21	TGTGCCAGCAGCCTCCTGAAGGGTCCGTGGCCCTCTGGTGGCGGCAATCAGCCCCAGCATTTT	CASSLLKGPWPSGGGNQPQHF
-	TRBJ2-7	-	TRBV9	15	TGTGCCAGCAGCGTGGGGGCGGAGAGGTTATACGAGCAGTACTTC	CASSVGAERLYEQYF
-	TRBJ2-1	once	TRBV28	13	TGTGCCAGCAGTTTAGGGCAGCCCAATGAGCAGTTCTTC	CASSLGQPNEQFF
TRBD2	TRBJ2-1	-	TRBV4-3	19	TGCGCCAGCAGCCAAGATAGAGTACTAGCGGGCTCAACCGCGAATGAGCAGTTCTTC	CASSQDRVLAGSTANEQFF
-	TRBJ2-1	-	TRBV27	13	TGTGCCAGCAGTTTCTCCAGCTACAATGAGCAGTTCTTC	CASSFSSYNEQFF
-	TRBJ2-7	-	TRBV30	16	TGTGCCTGGAGGGGGCAACGGGACCCCTGGACCTACGAGCAGTACTTC	CAWRGQRDPWTYEQYF
TRBD2	TRBJ2-1	-	TRBV2	17	TGTGCCAGCAGTGAAAGGGGGTGGGCTAGCGGGAGATGGGAGCAGTTCTTC	CASSERGWASGRWEQFF
-	TRBJ2-7	-	TRBV28	15	TGTGCCAGCAGTCCCTACCTCACGGCAACCTACGAGCAGTACTTC	CASSPYLTATYEQYF
-	TRBJ2-7	-	TRBV5-1	12	TGCGCCAGCAGCTTGGGCACCTACGAGCAGTACTTC	CASSLGTYEQYF
-	TRBJ1-1	-	TRBV9	18	TGTGCCAGCAGCGTAATCTCGTTGGGGGCCCCAAGGAACACTGAAGCTTTCTTT	CASSVISLGAPRNTEAFF
-	TRBJ1-2	-	TRBV27	17	TGTGCCAGCAGTCTGCTGGGAGGGGTGTCCCCTAACTATGGCTACACCTTC	CASSLLGGVSPNYGYTF
-	TRBJ2-2	-	TRBV28	17	TGTGCCAGCAGTTCAATGCACCCAGAAGCGAACACCGGGGAGCTGTTTTTT	CASSSMHPEANTGELFF
-	TRBJ1-1	-	TRBV16	17	TGTGCCAGCACCACGAGCGGGGGCGGGGCCCGCAACACTGAAGCTTTCTTT	CASTTSGGGARNTEAFF
-	TRBJ2-2	-	TRBV2	13	TGTGCCAGCAGTGAAGGGTATACCGGGGAGCTGTTTTTT	CASSEGYTGELFF
-	TRBJ2-7	-	TRBV30	14	TGTGCCTGGAGTGTAGGTACTGGCTACTACGAGCAGTACTTC	CAWSVGTGYYEQYF
-	TRBJ1-5	-	TRBV27	13	TGTGCCAGCAGCCTCTCTCCGGAGCAGCCCCAGCATTTT	CASSLSPEQPQHF
TRBD1	TRBJ2-7	-	TRBV7-3	14	TGTGCCAGCAGCCACCGGGACAGACACTACGAGCAGTACTTC	CASSHRDRHYEQYF
-	TRBJ2-2	-	TRBV25-1	14	TGTGCCAGCAGGGCGACACCTAACACCGGGGAGCTGTTTTTT	CASRATPNTGELFF
TRBD2	TRBJ2-2	-	TRBV5-6	13	TGTGCCAGCACCCAGCGGGGTTCCGGGGAGCTGTTTTTT	CASTQRGSGELFF
-	TRBJ1-3	once	TRBV7-9	15	TGTGCCAGCAGCTTAGTGAGTGTCTCTGGAAACACCATATATTTT	CASSLVSVSGNTIYF
TRBD1	TRBJ1-1	-	TRBV28	14	TGTGCCAGTGACGGGACAGGGGGTGGGACTGAAGCTTTCTTT	CASDGTGGGTEAFF
TRBD2	TRBJ2-1	-	TRBV9	15	TGTGCCAGCAGCGTAGGGGCTAGCGGAGACAATGAGCAGTTCTTC	CASSVGASGDNEQFF
TRBD1	TRBJ2-5	-	TRBV27	17	TGTGCCAGCAGTTTATTCGCCGGGACAGGGGTCCAAGAGACCCAGTACTTC	CASSLFAGTGVQETQYF
TRBD1	TRBJ1-5	-	TRBV28	15	TGTGCCACCGAAAAGGGGACAGGGCATGGTCAGCCCCAGCATTTT	CATEKGTGHGQPQHF
-	TRBJ2-1	-	TRBV6-1	15	TGTGCCAGCAGTCCCGCAGGGGTTAATGACAATGAGCAGTTCTTC	CASSPAGVNDNEQFF
-	TRBJ1-2	-	TRBV10-3	15	TGTGCCATCAGTGAGTCCGGAGGTTCGGCCTATGGCTACACCTTC	CAISESGGSAYGYTF
-	TRBJ1-1	-	TRBV27	13	TGTGCCACAAAACAGGGATTGAACACTGAAGCTTTCTTT	CATKQGLNTEAFF
-	TRBJ1-4	-	TRBV28	13	TGTGCCAGCAGTTTCCGAACTAATGAAAAACTGTTTTTT	CASSFRTNEKLFF
TRBD2	TRBJ2-1	-	TRBV9	17	TGTGCCAGCAGCGTAGGAGGCGGGAGGGCTTCCTACAATGAGCAGTTCTTC	CASSVGGGRASYNEQFF
TRBD2	TRBJ2-7	-	TRBV7-6	14	TGTGCCAGCAGCTTGGCGGGAGGGTTCGCCGAGCAGTACTTC	CASSLAGGFAEQYF
TRBD2	TRBJ2-1	-	TRBV4-1	15	TGCGCCAGCAGCCAAGATGGGACTAGATACAATGAGCAGTTCTTC	CASSQDGTRYNEQFF